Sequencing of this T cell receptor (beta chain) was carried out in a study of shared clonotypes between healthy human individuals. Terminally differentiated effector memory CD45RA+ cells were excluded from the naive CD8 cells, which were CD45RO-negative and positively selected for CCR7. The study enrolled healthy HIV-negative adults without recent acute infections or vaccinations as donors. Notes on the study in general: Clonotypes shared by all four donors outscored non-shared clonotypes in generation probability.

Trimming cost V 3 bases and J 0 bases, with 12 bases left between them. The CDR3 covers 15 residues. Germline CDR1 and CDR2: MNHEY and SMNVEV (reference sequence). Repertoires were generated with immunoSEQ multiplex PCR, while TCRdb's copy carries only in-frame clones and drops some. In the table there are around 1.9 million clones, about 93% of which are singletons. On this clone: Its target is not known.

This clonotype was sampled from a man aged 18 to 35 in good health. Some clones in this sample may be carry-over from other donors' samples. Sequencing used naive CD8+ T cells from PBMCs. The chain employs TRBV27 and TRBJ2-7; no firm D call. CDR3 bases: TGTGCCAGCAGTTTTATGGGCGATAGCTCCTACGAGCAGTACTTC. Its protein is CASSFMGDSSYEQYF.